The TCR beta chain under discussion was sequenced for a study of spatial heterogeneity in lung cancer. This clonotype was found many times. Its target is unknown. V shed 11 bases and J shed 0 bases, with 14 bases lying between them. This CDR3 has 13 amino acids. Germline V lookup: CDR1 SNHLY, CDR2 FYNNEI. TCRdb reprocessed the 5' RACE reads with MiXCR, giving one entry per CDR3 protein. This sample has approximately 25,000 distinct CDR3 sequences, with about 9.3% found just once. Broader study findings: For expanded intratumoral alpha and beta TCRs, counts tracked tumor mutation counts.

The time point is: sample taken at primary tumor resection. V usage is TRBV2 and J usage is TRBJ2-7; D is possibly TRBD2 (5 bases). The origin of this receptor is a male donor with early-stage non-small cell lung cancer. Material: lung tumor tissue, obtained at surgery. The CDR3 spells CAWAGESSYEQYF. The CDR3 DNA is TGTGCCTGGGCGGGCGAAAGCTCCTACGAGCAGTACTTC.